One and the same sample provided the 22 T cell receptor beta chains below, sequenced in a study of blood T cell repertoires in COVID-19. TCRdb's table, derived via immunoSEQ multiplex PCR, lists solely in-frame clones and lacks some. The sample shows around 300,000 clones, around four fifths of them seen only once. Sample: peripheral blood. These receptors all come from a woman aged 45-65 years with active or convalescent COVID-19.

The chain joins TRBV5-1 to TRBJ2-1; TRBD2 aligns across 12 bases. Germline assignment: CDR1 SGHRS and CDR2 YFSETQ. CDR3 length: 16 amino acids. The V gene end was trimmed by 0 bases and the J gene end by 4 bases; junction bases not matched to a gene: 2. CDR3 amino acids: CASSLGLAGVYNEQFF. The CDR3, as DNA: TGCGCCAGCAGCTTGGGACTAGCGGGAGTGTACAATGAGCAGTTCTTC.

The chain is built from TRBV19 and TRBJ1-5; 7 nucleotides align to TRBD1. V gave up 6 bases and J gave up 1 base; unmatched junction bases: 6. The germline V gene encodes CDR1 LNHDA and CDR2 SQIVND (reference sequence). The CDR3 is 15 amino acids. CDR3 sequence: CASRQDRVSNQPQHF. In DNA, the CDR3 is TGTGCCAGTAGACAAGACAGGGTCAGCAATCAGCCCCAGCATTTT.

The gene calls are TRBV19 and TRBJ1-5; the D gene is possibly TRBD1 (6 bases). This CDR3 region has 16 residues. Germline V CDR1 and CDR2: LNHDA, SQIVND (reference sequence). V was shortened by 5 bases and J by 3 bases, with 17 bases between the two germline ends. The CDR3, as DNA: TGTGCCAGTAGTCAGCCCGGACAGCCATTCAATCAGCCCCAGCATTTT. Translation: CASSQPGQPFNQPQHF.

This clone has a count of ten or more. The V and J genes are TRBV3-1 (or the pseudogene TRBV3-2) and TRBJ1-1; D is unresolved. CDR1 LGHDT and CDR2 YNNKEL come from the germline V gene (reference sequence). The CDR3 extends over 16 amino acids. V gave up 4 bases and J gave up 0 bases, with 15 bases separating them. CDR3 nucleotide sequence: TGTGCCAGCAGCCCCTCTTGGCGGCAGATGAACACTGAAGCTTTCTTT. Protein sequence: CASSPSWRQMNTEAFF.

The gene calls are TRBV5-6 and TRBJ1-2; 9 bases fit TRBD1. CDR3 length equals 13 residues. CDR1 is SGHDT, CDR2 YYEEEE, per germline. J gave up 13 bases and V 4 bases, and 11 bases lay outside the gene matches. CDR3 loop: CASSILYRGRSTF. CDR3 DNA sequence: TGTGCCAGCAGCATCCTCTACAGGGGGCGCAGCACCTTC.

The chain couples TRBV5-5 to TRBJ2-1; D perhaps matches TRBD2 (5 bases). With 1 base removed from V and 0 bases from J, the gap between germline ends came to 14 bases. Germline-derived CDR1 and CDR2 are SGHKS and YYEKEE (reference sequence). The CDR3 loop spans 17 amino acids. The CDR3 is CASSLMRAVSSYNEQFF. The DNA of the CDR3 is TGTGCCAGCAGCTTGATGAGAGCGGTTAGCTCCTACAATGAGCAGTTCTTC.

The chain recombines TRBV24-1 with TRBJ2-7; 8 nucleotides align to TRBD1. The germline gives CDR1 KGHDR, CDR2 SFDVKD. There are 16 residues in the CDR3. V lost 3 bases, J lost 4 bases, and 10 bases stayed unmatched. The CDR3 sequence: CATSDPRDRGLYEQYF. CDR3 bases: TGTGCCACCAGTGATCCCCGAGACAGGGGATTGTACGAGCAGTACTTC.

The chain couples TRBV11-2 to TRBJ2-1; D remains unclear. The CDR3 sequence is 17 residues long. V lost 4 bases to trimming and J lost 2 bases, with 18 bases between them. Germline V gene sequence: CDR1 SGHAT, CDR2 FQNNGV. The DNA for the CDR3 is TGTGCCAGCAGCTCCCACTCCGGCAGGCCTCCCTACAATGAGCAGTTCTTC. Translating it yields CASSSHSGRPPYNEQFF.

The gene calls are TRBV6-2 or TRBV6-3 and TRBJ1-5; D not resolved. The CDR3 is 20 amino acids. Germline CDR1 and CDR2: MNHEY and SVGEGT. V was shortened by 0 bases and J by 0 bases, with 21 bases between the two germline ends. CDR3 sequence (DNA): TGTGCCAGCAGTTACTCGCCGGCAGGCAGCTACCGATATAGCAATCAGCCCCAGCATTTT. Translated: CASSYSPAGSYRYSNQPQHF.

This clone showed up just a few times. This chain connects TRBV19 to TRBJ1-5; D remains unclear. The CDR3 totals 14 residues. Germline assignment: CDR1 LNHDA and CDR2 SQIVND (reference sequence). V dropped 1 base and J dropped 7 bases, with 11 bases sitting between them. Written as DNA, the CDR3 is TGTGCCAGTAGTATAGGTGTGGGCTTACAGCCCCAGCATTTT. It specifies CASSIGVGLQPQHF.

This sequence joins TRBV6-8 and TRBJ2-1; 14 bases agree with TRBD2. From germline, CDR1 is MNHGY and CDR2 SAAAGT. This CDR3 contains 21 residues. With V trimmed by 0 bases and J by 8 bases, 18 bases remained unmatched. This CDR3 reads CASSYSRPPPNPGLAGDEQFF. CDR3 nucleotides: TGTGCCAGCAGTTACTCCAGGCCCCCCCCCAATCCGGGACTAGCGGGAGATGAGCAGTTCTTC.

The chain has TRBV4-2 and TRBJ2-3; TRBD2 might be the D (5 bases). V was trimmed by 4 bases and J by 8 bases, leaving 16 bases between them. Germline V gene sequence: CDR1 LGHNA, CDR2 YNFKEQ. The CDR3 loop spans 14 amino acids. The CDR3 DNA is TGTGCCAGCAGCCGGCTTGGAACTGCGGGTACGCAGTATTTT. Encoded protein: CASSRLGTAGTQYF.

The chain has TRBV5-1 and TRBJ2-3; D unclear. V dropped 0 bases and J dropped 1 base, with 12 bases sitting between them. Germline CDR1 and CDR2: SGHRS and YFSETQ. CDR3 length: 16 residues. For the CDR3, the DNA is TGCGCCAGCAGCTTGGCCCTTCGAGGTGGCACAGATACGCAGTATTTT. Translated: CASSLALRGGTDTQYF.

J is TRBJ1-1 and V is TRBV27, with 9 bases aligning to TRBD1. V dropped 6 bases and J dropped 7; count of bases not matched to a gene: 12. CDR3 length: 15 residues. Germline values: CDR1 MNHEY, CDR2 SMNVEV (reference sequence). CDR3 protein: CASRGTGIWPGEAFF. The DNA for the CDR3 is TGTGCCAGCAGAGGGACAGGGATATGGCCGGGTGAAGCTTTCTTT.

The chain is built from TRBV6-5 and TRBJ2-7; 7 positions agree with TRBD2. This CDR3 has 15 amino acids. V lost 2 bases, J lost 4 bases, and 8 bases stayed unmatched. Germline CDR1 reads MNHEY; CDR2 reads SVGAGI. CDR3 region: CASSYAGASGYEQYF. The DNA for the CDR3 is TGTGCCAGCAGTTACGCGGGAGCATCAGGTTACGAGCAGTACTTC.

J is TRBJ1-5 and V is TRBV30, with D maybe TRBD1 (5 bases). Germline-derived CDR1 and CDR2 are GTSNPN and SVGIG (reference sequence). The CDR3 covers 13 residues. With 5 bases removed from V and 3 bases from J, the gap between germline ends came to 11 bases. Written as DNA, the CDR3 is TGTGCCTGGCAGACAGTCGTCAATCAGCCCCAGCATTTT. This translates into CAWQTVVNQPQHF. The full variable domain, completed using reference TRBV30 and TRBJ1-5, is SQTIHQWPATLVQPVGSPLSLECTVEGTSNPNLYWYRQAAGRGLQLLFYSVGIGQISSEVPQNLSASRPQDRQFILSSKKLLLSDSGFYLCAWQTVVNQPQHFGDGTRLSIL.

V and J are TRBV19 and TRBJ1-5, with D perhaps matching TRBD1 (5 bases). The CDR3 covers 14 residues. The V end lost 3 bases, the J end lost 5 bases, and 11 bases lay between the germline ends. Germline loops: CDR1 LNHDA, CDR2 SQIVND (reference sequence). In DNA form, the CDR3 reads TGTGCCAGTAGTATCATCCGGGGGGATCAGCCCCAGCATTTT. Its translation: CASSIIRGDQPQHF.

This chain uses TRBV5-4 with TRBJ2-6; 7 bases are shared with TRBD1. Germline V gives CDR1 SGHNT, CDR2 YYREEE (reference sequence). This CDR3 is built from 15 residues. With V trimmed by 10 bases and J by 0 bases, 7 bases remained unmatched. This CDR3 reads CAYTTGLSGANVLTF. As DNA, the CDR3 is TGTGCCTACACGACAGGGCTCTCTGGGGCCAACGTCCTGACTTTC.

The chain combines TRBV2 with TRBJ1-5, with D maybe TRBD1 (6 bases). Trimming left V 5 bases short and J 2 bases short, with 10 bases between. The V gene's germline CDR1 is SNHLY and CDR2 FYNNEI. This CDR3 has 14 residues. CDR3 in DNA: TGTGCCAGCAGTAATACAGGGCGCAATCAGCCCCAGCATTTT. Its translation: CASSNTGRNQPQHF.

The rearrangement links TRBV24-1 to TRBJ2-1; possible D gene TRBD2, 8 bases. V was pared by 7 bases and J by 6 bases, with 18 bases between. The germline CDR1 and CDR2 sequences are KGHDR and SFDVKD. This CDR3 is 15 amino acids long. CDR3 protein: CATSPRGSGSNEQFF. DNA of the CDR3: TGTGCCACCAGCCCCAGGGGGAGCGGGAGCAATGAGCAGTTCTTC.

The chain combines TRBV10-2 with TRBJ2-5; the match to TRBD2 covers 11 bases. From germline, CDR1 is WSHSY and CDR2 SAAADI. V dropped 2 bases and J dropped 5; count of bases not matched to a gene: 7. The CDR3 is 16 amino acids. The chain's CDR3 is CASSEPTSGSLETQYF. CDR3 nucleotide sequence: TGCGCCAGCAGTGAGCCTACTAGCGGGAGTTTGGAGACCCAGTACTTC.

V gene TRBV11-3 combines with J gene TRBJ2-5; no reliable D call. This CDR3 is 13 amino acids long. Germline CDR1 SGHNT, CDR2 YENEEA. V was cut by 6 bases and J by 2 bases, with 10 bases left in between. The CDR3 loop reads CASSRDTQETQYF. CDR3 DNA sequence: TGTGCCAGCAGTCGAGACACTCAAGAGACCCAGTACTTC.